A single sample gave rise to the 26 T cell receptor beta chains below, sequenced in a study of OX40 agonist ivuxolimab in advanced cancers. Profiling relied on immunoSEQ multiplex PCR, and the TCRdb table lists in-frame clones only, not all of them. The sample yields about 120,000 clones, around 87% seen once. Sequencing used CD4+ or CD8+ T cells sorted from blood, obtained in a trial of the OX40 agonist ivuxolimab. The receptor set was obtained from an adult with an advanced solid tumor such as melanoma, head and neck, liver or kidney cancer.

The rearrangement uses TRBV4-3 and TRBJ1-1, with 7 bases that match TRBD1. From germline, CDR1 is LGHNA and CDR2 YSLEER. Trimming at V came to 3 bases and at J to 3 bases, leaving 13 bases not matched to a gene. The CDR3 spans 17 residues. CDR3 residues: CASSQMGTVWEDTEAFF. CDR3 bases: TGCGCCAGCAGCCAGATGGGGACAGTCTGGGAGGACACTGAAGCTTTCTTT.

The chain employs TRBV11-2 and TRBJ1-3; D is undetermined. The germline gives CDR1 SGHAT, CDR2 FQNNGV. Trimming took 1 base from V and 0 from J, leaving 10 bases between them. This CDR3 contains 16 residues. The CDR3 protein is CASSLVGTRSGNTIYF. CDR3 nucleotides: TGTGCCAGCAGCTTAGTCGGCACCCGCTCTGGAAACACCATATATTTT. Supplemented by reference TRBV11-2 and TRBJ1-3, the full variable domain reads EAGVAQSPRYKIIEKRQSVAFWCNPISGHATLYWYQQILGQGPKLLIQFQNNGVVDDSQLPKDRFSAERLKGVDSTLKIQPAKLEDSAVYLCASSLVGTRSGNTIYFGEGSWLTVV.

This chain joins TRBV4-3 and TRBJ2-1, with D unresolved. CDR1 and CDR2 from the germline V gene are LGHNA and YSLEER. Trimming pared 0 bases from V and 8 bases from J, leaving 5 bases between. This CDR3 is built from 12 residues. The CDR3 nucleotides are TGCGCCAGCAGCCAAGATTTCGATGAGCAGTTCTTC. It translates to CASSQDFDEQFF.

In its sample, this clone was seen a few times. The J gene is TRBJ1-6, the V gene TRBV2; TRBD1 matches at 7 bases. The CDR3 has 16 amino acids. Germline V gives CDR1 SNHLY, CDR2 FYNNEI. V trimming: 4 bases; J trimming: 5 bases; junction bases outside the gene matches: 8. CDR3 residues: CASSADRARNNSPLHF. The CDR3 DNA is TGTGCCAGCAGTGCCGACAGGGCCCGTAATAATTCACCCCTCCACTTT. The entire variable domain, with the rest obtained from reference TRBV2 and TRBJ1-6, is as follows: EPEVTQTPSHQVTQMGQEVILRCVPISNHLYFYWYRQILGQKVEFLVSFYNNEISEKSEIFDDQFSVERPDGSNFTLKIRSTKLEDSAMYFCASSADRARNNSPLHFGNGTRLTVT.

The V call is TRBV7-9, the J call TRBJ1-4; 7 bases line up with TRBD1. Trimming cost V 5 bases and J 5 bases; bases outside gene matches: 11. This CDR3 is 16 amino acids long. Germline V gives CDR1 SEHNR, CDR2 FQNEAQ (reference sequence). CDR3 amino acids: CASSPDRDSRNEKLFF. DNA of the CDR3: TGTGCCAGCAGCCCCGACCGGGACAGCAGGAATGAAAAACTGTTTTTT. Complete variable domain (other parts from reference TRBV7-9 and TRBJ1-4): DTGVSQNPRHKITKRGQNVTFRCDPISEHNRLYWYRQTLGQGPEFLTYFQNEAQLEKSRLLSDRFSAERPKGSFSTLEIQRTEQGDSAMYLCASSPDRDSRNEKLFFGSGTQLSVL.

The CDR3 nucleotides are TGTGCCAGCAGCCCGGGACAAAGCTACGAGCAGTACTTC. It is translated as CASSPGQSYEQYF. The rearrangement links TRBV5-4 to TRBJ2-5; the D gene is possibly TRBD1 (6 bases). The J call may be faulty, since TRBJ2-7 better matches the DNA end. This CDR3 region has 13 residues. Germline lookup yields CDR1 SGHNT and CDR2 YYREEE (reference sequence).

This clone turned up a few times. J is TRBJ1-5 and V is TRBV7-2; 9 positions match TRBD1. This CDR3 is built from 16 residues. J was trimmed by 2 bases and V by 4 bases; bases with no gene match: 6. Germline CDR1 and CDR2: SGHTA and FQGNSA. The CDR3 DNA reads TGTGCCAGCAGCTCGCTAACAGGGGGCGGCAATCAGCCCCAGCATTTT. It specifies CASSSLTGGGNQPQHF.

This clone was seen only a few times. This CDR3 is also generated by other DNA sequences in the sample. The V call is TRBV29-1, the J call TRBJ1-4, with 10 bases aligning to TRBD1. J lost 6 bases, V lost 4 bases, and 2 bases had no gene match. The CDR3 sequence is 13 residues long. Germline CDR1 is SQVTM and CDR2 is ANQGSEA. As DNA, the CDR3 is TGCAGCGTTGGAGGGACAGGGGATGAAAAACTGTTTTTT. Translation: CSVGGTGDEKLFF.

V and J are TRBV7-2 and TRBJ2-5; 11 bases are shared with TRBD2. V shed 1 base, J shed 8 bases, and the junction held 6 bases outside the gene matches. The CDR3 has 15 amino acids. Germline values: CDR1 SGHTA, CDR2 FQGNSA. CDR3 residues: CASSLDPSGGRTQYF. Written as DNA, the CDR3 is TGTGCCAGCAGCTTAGACCCTAGCGGGGGGAGAACCCAGTACTTC. The variable domain in full, with the rest retrieved from reference TRBV7-2 and TRBJ2-5, is GAGVSQSPSNKVTEKGKDVELRCDPISGHTALYWYRQSLGQGLEFLIYFQGNSAPDKSGLPSDRFSAERTGGSVSTLTIQRTQQEDSAVYLCASSLDPSGGRTQYFGPGTRLLVL.

This sequence joins TRBV5-1 and TRBJ2-2; D unresolved. The germline V gene encodes CDR1 SGHRS and CDR2 YFSETQ. This CDR3 contains 15 residues. Trimming pared 0 bases from V and 3 bases from J, leaving 9 bases between. CDR3 sequence (DNA): TGCGCCAGCAGCTTGGTGCCGGAGTACACCGGGGAGCTGTTTTTT. Translation gives CASSLVPEYTGELFF.

The chain carries TRBV9 and TRBJ1-1; D may be TRBD1 (5 bases). This CDR3 is built from 15 residues. V gave up 0 bases and J gave up 3 bases, with 12 bases separating them. Per the germline V gene, CDR1 is SGDLS and CDR2 is YYNGEE. CDR3 region: CASSVAIGGDTEAFF. The CDR3 DNA sequence: TGTGCCAGCAGCGTAGCCATTGGAGGGGACACTGAAGCTTTCTTT.

This clone appeared once. The chain uses TRBV6-6 and TRBJ1-4, with 7 nucleotides matching TRBD1. Looked up from germline, CDR1 is MNHNY and CDR2 is SVGAGI (reference sequence). J lost 10 bases, V lost 7 bases, and 6 bases had no gene match. The CDR3 runs to 12 residues. The CDR3 bases are TGTGCCAGCATGGATCCAGGGGGAAAACTGTTTTTT. This encodes CASMDPGGKLFF.

This clone has only a few counts. This chain connects TRBV7-2 to TRBJ1-3; no clear D. V lost 2 bases, J lost 2 bases, and 13 bases lay in between. The germline gives CDR1 SGHTA, CDR2 FQGNSA. This CDR3 has 16 amino acids. CDR3 coding DNA: TGTGCCAGCAGCTTATTCACGGGAAATGCTGGAAACACCATATATTTT. This encodes CASSLFTGNAGNTIYF.

CDR3 nucleotides: TGTGCCAGCTCACCAACTTACGGTGGTTATAGCAATCAGCCCCAGCATTTT. Translation gives CASSPTYGGYSNQPQHF. This rearrangement joins TRBV18 to TRBJ1-5; no clear D. V was shortened by 2 bases and J by 0 bases, with 14 bases between the two germline ends. The CDR3 runs 17 residues. Germline V CDR1 and CDR2: KGHSH, LQKENI.

This chain uses TRBV7-8 with TRBJ2-3; D not certain. Per germline, CDR1 SGHVS and CDR2 FQNEAQ. The CDR3 loop spans 11 amino acids. V lost 1 base, J lost 5 bases, and 1 base lay in between. The CDR3 reads CASSLEDTQYF. The CDR3 coding sequence is TGTGCCAGCAGCTTAGAAGATACGCAGTATTTT.

This sequence joins TRBV5-4 and TRBJ2-2; 13 nucleotides agree with TRBD2. V lost 4 bases, J lost 4 bases, and 4 bases stayed unmatched. The CDR3 runs to 16 residues. The germline CDR1 and CDR2 sequences are SGHNT and YYREEE (reference sequence). The CDR3: CASSIRLAGGTGELFF. CDR3 nucleotides: TGTGCCAGCAGCATCCGACTAGCGGGGGGCACCGGGGAGCTGTTTTTT.

This chain uses TRBV6-5 with TRBJ2-2; 11 nucleotides line up with TRBD1. Germline values: CDR1 MNHEY, CDR2 SVGAGI. The V segment lost 6 bases and the J segment 3 bases; nucleotides outside the gene matches: 3. The CDR3 length is 15 residues. CDR3 residues: CASSWDRGDTGELFF. Written as DNA, the CDR3 is TGTGCCAGCAGCTGGGACAGGGGGGACACCGGGGAGCTGTTTTTT.

The chain uses TRBV5-5 and TRBJ2-7; the D is unclear. This CDR3 region has 13 residues. Looked up from germline, CDR1 is SGHKS and CDR2 is YYEKEE (reference sequence). The V and J ends lost 3 bases and 7 bases respectively, with 14 bases between them. The CDR3 region is CASSSSFLGEQYF. The CDR3 nucleotides read TGTGCCAGCAGCTCGTCTTTCTTGGGGGAGCAGTACTTC. Drawing the rest from reference TRBV5-5 and TRBJ2-7, the complete variable domain is DAGVTQSPTHLIKTRGQQVTLRCSPISGHKSVSWYQQVLGQGPQFIFQYYEKEERGRGNFPDRFSARQFPNYSSELNVNALLLGDSALYLCASSSSFLGEQYFGPGTRLTVT.

The chain employs TRBV19 and TRBJ1-5; 11 bases are a match to TRBD1. CDR3 size: 14 residues. CDR1 LNHDA and CDR2 SQIVND come from the germline V gene (reference sequence). V trimming: 7 bases; J trimming: 11 bases; junction bases outside the gene matches: 10. CDR3 nucleotide sequence: TGTGCCAGTATCGGACAGGGGGCCCTGTCAGCCCAGCATTTT. Translation: CASIGQGALSAQHF.

The chain has TRBV7-3 and TRBJ2-2; the D gene is possibly TRBD1 (5 bases). The CDR3 consists of 15 residues. V gave up 3 bases and J gave up 0 bases, with 8 bases separating them. CDR1 and CDR2 from the germline V gene are SGHTA and FQGTGA. CDR3 DNA sequence: TGTGCCAGCAGCTTCGCAGGGACGAACACCGGGGAGCTGTTTTTT. Its translation: CASSFAGTNTGELFF. The full variable domain, with the rest looked up from reference TRBV7-3 and TRBJ2-2, is GAGVSQTPSNKVTEKGKYVELRCDPISGHTALYWYRQSLGQGPEFLIYFQGTGAADDSGLPNDRFFAVRPEGSVSTLKIQRTERGDSAVYLCASSFAGTNTGELFFGEGSRLTVL.

The J gene is TRBJ2-7, the V gene TRBV7-2; TRBD2 is a possible D gene (6 bases). Trimming removed 0 bases from V and 6 bases from J, with 9 bases in between. Germline lookup yields CDR1 SGHTA and CDR2 FQGNSA. This CDR3 spans 13 amino acids. CDR3 nucleotides: TGTGCCAGCAGCTTAGCAGGGACTTTCGAGCAGTACTTC. Translated: CASSLAGTFEQYF.

The rearrangement uses TRBV7-2 and TRBJ1-5; D unclear. V lost 1 base and J 9 bases, leaving 7 bases between the germline ends. This CDR3 has 12 residues. Germline V gene sequence: CDR1 SGHTA, CDR2 FQGNSA. In DNA, the CDR3 is TGTGCCAGCAGCTTAGACGATGGGCCCCAGCATTTT. It translates to CASSLDDGPQHF. The whole variable domain, remainder taken from reference TRBV7-2 and TRBJ1-5, is GAGVSQSPSNKVTEKGKDVELRCDPISGHTALYWYRQSLGQGLEFLIYFQGNSAPDKSGLPSDRFSAERTGGSVSTLTIQRTQQEDSAVYLCASSLDDGPQHFGDGTRLSIL.

The CDR3 here is CAIQGTAFGYEQYF. The CDR3 DNA is TGTGCCATTCAAGGGACTGCCTTTGGATACGAGCAGTACTTC. V gene TRBV28 combines with J gene TRBJ2-7; D is possibly TRBD2 (6 bases). Germline V gene data show CDR1 as MDHEN and CDR2 as SYDVKM. This CDR3 has 14 amino acids. The ends were cut back, 10 bases at V and 4 bases at J, with 20 bases in the middle.

The genes are TRBV14 and TRBJ2-5; 10 nucleotides align to TRBD2. This CDR3 is built from 16 residues. Trimming removed 4 bases from V and 1 base from J; junction bases left unmatched: 6. Germline V gene lookup returns CDR1 SGHDN and CDR2 FVKESK. In nucleotides, the CDR3 is TGTGCCAGCAGCCCTGGACTAGCGGCCTTCCAAGAGACCCAGTACTTC. Residues: CASSPGLAAFQETQYF.

The chain employs TRBV7-2 and TRBJ2-2, with D tentatively TRBD2 (6 bases). CDR1 is SGHTA and CDR2 is FQGNSA in the germline V gene. V lost 5 bases, J lost 1 base, and 11 bases lay in between. The CDR3 runs 15 residues. The CDR3 DNA reads TGTGCCAGCAGCCCGGGACTCAGGAACACCGGGGAGCTGTTTTTT. It is translated as CASSPGLRNTGELFF.

The V and J genes are TRBV30 and TRBJ1-5; 9 bases fit TRBD1. There are 14 residues in the CDR3. Germline V gene data show CDR1 as GTSNPN and CDR2 as SVGIG (reference sequence). The junction had 6 bases not matched to a gene; V was cut back by 2 bases and J by 7 bases. CDR3 amino acids: CAWSPGQGYQPQHF. The CDR3 nucleotides read TGTGCCTGGAGTCCGGGACAGGGTTACCAGCCCCAGCATTTT.